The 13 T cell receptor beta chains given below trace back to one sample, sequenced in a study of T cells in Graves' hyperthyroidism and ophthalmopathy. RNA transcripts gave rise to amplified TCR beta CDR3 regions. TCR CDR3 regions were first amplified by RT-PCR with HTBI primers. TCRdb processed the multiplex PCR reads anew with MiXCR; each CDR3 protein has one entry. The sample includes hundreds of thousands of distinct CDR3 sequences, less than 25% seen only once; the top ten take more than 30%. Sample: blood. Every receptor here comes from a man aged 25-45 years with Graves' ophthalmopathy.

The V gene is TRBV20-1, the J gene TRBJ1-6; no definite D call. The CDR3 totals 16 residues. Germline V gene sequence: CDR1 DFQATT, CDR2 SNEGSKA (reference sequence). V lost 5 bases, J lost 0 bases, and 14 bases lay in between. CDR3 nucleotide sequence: TGCAGTGCTGGTCCCTCGTCGCGCTCCTATAATTCACCCCTCCACTTT. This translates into CSAGPSSRSYNSPLHF.

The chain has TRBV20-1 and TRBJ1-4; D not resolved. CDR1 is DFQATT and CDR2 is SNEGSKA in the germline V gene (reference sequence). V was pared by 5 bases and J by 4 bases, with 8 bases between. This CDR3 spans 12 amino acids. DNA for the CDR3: TGCAGTGCTTCGGCCTTTAATGAAAAACTGTTTTTT. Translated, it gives CSASAFNEKLFF.

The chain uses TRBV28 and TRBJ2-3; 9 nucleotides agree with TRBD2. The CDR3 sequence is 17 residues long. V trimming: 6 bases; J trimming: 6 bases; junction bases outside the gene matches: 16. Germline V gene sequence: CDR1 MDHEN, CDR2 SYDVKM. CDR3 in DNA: TGTGCCAGCAGCCTTGGCAAGATAGCGGGAGTGGGGGATACGCAGTATTTT. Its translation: CASSLGKIAGVGDTQYF.

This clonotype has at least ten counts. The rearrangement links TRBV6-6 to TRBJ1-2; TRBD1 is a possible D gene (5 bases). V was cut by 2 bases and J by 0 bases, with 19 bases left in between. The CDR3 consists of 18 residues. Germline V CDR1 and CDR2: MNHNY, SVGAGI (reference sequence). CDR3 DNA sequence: TGTGCCAGCAGTTACAGTACGGACACCGGGATAGCTAACTATGGCTACACCTTC. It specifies CASSYSTDTGIANYGYTF.

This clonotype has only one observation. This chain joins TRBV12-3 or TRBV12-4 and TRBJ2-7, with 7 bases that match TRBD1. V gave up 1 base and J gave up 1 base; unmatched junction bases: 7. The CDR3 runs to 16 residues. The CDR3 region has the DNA TGTGCCAGCAGTTTAGGGCAACGGGACAGTTCCTACGAGCAGTACTTC. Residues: CASSLGQRDSSYEQYF.

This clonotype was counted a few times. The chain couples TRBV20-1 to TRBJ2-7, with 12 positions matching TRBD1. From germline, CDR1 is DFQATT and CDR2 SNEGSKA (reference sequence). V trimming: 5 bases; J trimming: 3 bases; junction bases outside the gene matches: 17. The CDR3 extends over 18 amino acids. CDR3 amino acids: CSAPLSPGTGGRLYEQYF. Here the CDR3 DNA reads TGCAGTGCTCCCCTTTCCCCCGGGACAGGGGGCCGTCTCTACGAGCAGTACTTC.

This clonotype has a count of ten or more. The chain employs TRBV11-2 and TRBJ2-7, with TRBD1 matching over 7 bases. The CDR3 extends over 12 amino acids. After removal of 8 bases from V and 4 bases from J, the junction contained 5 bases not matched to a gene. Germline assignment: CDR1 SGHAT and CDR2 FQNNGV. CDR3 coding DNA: TGTGCCAGCTACTCAGGGGGTTACGAGCAGTACTTC. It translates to CASYSGGYEQYF.

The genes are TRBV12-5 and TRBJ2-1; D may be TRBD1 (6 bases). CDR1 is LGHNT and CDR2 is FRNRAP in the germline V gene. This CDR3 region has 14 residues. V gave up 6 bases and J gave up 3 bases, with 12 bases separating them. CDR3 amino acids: CASGREGVYNEQFF. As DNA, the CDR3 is TGTGCTAGTGGACGAGAGGGGGTCTACAATGAGCAGTTCTTC.

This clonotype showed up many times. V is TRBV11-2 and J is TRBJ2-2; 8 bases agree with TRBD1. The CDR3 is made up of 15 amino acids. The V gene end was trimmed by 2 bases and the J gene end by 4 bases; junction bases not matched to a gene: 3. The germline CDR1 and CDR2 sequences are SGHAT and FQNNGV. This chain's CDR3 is CASSLSGGATGELFF. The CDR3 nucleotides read TGTGCCAGCAGCTTATCAGGGGGCGCCACCGGGGAGCTGTTTTTT.

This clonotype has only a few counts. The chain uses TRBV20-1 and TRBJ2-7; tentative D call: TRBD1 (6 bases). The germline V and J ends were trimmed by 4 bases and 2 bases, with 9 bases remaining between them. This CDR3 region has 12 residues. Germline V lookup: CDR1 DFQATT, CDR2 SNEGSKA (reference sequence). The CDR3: CSATQGTYEQYF. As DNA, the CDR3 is TGCAGTGCTACACAGGGCACCTACGAGCAGTACTTC.

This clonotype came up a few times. DNA of the CDR3: TGTGCCAGCAGCGTCATTTCCGGCACAGATACGCAGTATTTT. This codes for CASSVISGTDTQYF. The chain carries TRBV9 and TRBJ2-3, with D hard to call. The CDR3 runs to 14 residues. Germline CDR1 SGDLS, CDR2 YYNGEE. Between the trimmed V and J ends, which lost 2 bases and 1 base, there was a span of 8 bases.

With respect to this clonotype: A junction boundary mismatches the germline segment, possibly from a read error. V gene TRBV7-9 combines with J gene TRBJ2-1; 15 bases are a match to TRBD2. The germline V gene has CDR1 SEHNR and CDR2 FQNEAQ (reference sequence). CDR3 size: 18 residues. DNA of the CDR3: TGTGCCAGCACCCCTCGGGGACTAGCGGGAGGTGGGGTCAATAAGCAGTTCTTC. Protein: CASTPRGLAGGGVNKQFF. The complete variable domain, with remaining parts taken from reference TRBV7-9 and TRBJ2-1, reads DTGVSQNPRHKITKRGQNVTFRCDPISEHNRLYWYRQTLGQGPEFLTYFQNEAQLEKSRLLSDRFSAERPKGSFSTLEIQRTEQGDSAMYLCASTPRGLAGGGVNKQFFGPGTRLTVL.

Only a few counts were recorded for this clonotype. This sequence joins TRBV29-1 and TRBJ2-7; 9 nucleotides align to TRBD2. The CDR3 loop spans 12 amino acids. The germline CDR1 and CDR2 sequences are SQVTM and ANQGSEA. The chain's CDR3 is CSGGSGSYEQYF. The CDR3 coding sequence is TGCTCCGGGGGTAGCGGGAGCTACGAGCAGTACTTC.